The 17 T cell receptor beta chains presented below share a single source sample, sequenced in a study of blood T cells in healthy people across ages. Through a sample-barcoded 5' primer and a J-beta primer mix, a second PCR was run for about 6 to 11 cycles. TCRdb ran MiXCR on the 5' RACE reads and lists one entry per CDR3 protein. The sample includes about 720,000 distinct CDR3 sequences, 22% of them seen just once. Sequencing was performed on blood. The receptor set was obtained from a man aged 70 or older in good health.

The chain couples TRBV28 to TRBJ2-7, with D unclear. CDR1 and CDR2 from the germline V gene are MDHEN and SYDVKM. V lost 3 bases and J 4 bases, leaving 7 bases between the germline ends. CDR3 length: 12 residues. The CDR3 DNA reads TGTGCCAGCAGTTTTGACGGATACGAGCAGTACTTC. Protein product: CASSFDGYEQYF. The full variable domain, rest sourced from reference TRBV28 and TRBJ2-7, is DVKVTQSSRYLVKRTGEKVFLECVQDMDHENMFWYRQDPGLGLRLIYFSYDVKMKEKGDIPEGYSVSREKKERFSLILESASTNQTSMYLCASSFDGYEQYFGPGTRLTVT.

This clonotype was seen only a few times. The chain joins TRBV29-1 to TRBJ2-7, with 7 bases lining up with TRBD1. The V and J ends lost 7 bases and 2 bases, in that order; junction bases with no gene match: 2. CDR1 and CDR2 (germline): SQVTM, ANQGSEA. The CDR3 has 11 amino acids. The CDR3 loop reads CSAGGPYEQYV. DNA of the CDR3: TGCAGCGCAGGGGGACCCTACGAGCAGTACGTC.

This clonotype was detected only a few times. Written as DNA, the CDR3 is TGCAGTGCTAGACTACCGGGACTAGCGGGGGCCTACAATGAGCAGTTCTTC. Translation gives CSARLPGLAGAYNEQFF. The chain combines TRBV20-1 with TRBJ2-1; 14 bases fit TRBD2. The germline gives CDR1 DFQATT, CDR2 SNEGSKA (reference sequence). The CDR3 totals 17 residues. With 2 bases clipped from V and 2 bases from J, the junction kept 5 bases outside the gene matches.

This clonotype was observed a few times. The chain joins TRBV6-5 to TRBJ2-6; perhaps TRBD1 as D (6 bases). V lost 9 bases and J 3 bases, leaving 12 bases between the germline ends. This CDR3 has 14 amino acids. Per germline, CDR1 MNHEY and CDR2 SVGAGI. In nucleotides, the CDR3 is TGTGCCAGTAGGGGGAATGGTGGGGCCAACGTCCTGACTTTC. Its protein is CASRGNGGANVLTF.

This rearrangement joins TRBV6-2 or TRBV6-3 to TRBJ2-7; no firm D call. With 0 bases removed from V and 5 bases from J, the gap between germline ends came to 2 bases. From germline, CDR1 is MNHEY and CDR2 SVGEGT. The CDR3 runs to 11 residues. CDR3 residues: CASSYSNEQYV. The DNA for the CDR3 is TGTGCCAGCAGTTACTCGAACGAGCAGTACGTC.

This clonotype was counted only a few times. CDR3 in DNA: TGCGCCAGCAGCTCCTACAGGGGCTCCTACGAGCAGTACGTC. Translating gives CASSSYRGSYEQYV. The rearrangement links TRBV5-1 to TRBJ2-7; TRBD1 agrees at 7 bases. Germline-derived CDR1 and CDR2 are SGHRS and YFSETQ. The V gene end was trimmed by 3 bases and the J gene end by 0 bases; junction bases not matched to a gene: 3. This CDR3 comprises 14 residues.

There are a few counts of this clonotype. V is TRBV5-1 and J is TRBJ1-1, with D tentatively TRBD1 (5 bases). CDR1 and CDR2 (germline): SGHRS, YFSETQ. The CDR3 contains 16 residues. V lost 4 bases and J lost 4, with 20 bases in between. The CDR3, as DNA: TGCGCCAGCAGCCCCCACGGGGGGGGTCTACGCACTGAAGCTTTCTTT. Translating gives CASSPHGGGLRTEAFF. Looking up the rest from reference TRBV5-1 and TRBJ1-1 gives the full variable domain: KAGVTQTPRYLIKTRGQQVTLSCSPISGHRSVSWYQQTPGQGLQFLFEYFSETQRNKGNFPGRFSGRQFSNSRSEMNVSTLELGDSALYLCASSPHGGGLRTEAFFGQGTRLTVV.

This chain uses TRBV6-2 or TRBV6-3 with TRBJ1-1; D may be TRBD1 (6 bases). Germline assignment: CDR1 MNHEY and CDR2 SVGEGT. The CDR3 is 13 residues long. The ends were cut back, 10 bases at V and 4 bases at J, with 16 bases in the middle. In DNA form, the CDR3 reads TGTGCCACCACGAAAAGGGGGGGCACTGAAGCTTTCTTT. Protein sequence: CATTKRGGTEAFF.

This chain connects TRBV12-3 or TRBV12-4 to TRBJ2-4; no definite D call. The CDR3 totals 14 residues. Trimming shortened V by 3 bases and J by 4 bases, and 10 bases separated the two germline ends. CDR3 sequence reads: CASSFGPGKNIQYF. The CDR3 DNA follows: TGTGCCAGCAGTTTTGGGCCTGGAAAAAACATTCAGTACTTC.

This clonotype occurred a few times. V is TRBV4-2 and J is TRBJ2-3; 7 nucleotides match TRBD2. The CDR3 runs 16 residues. J was trimmed by 3 bases and V by 2 bases; bases with no gene match: 8. The germline V gene has CDR1 LGHNA and CDR2 YNFKEQ. The CDR3 coding sequence is TGTGCCAGCAGCCAACAGCTCCAGCGGGGTACAGATACGCAGTATTTT. Translating it yields CASSQQLQRGTDTQYF.

J is TRBJ2-3 and V is TRBV20-1; possible D gene TRBD2, 7 bases. Germline loops: CDR1 DFQATT, CDR2 SNEGSKA (reference sequence). Trimming removed 4 bases from V and 2 bases from J, with 16 bases in between. The CDR3 runs to 15 residues. The CDR3 nucleotides are TGCAGTGCTAAGGGACGGGGGGCCTACACAGATACGCAGTATTTT. Protein: CSAKGRGAYTDTQYF.

As regards this clonotype: Germline and junction disagree at one end, which may indicate a read error. The chain links TRBV7-7 to TRBJ1-4; D is uncertain. The CDR3 consists of 15 residues. Germline CDR1 and CDR2: SSHAT and FNYEAQ (reference sequence). In DNA form, the CDR3 reads TGTGCTAGCAGCCTCTCAGGAAATCTTAATGAAAAACTGTTTTTT. Protein: CASSLSGNLNEKLFF.

The J gene is TRBJ1-5, the V gene TRBV28, with D unresolved. CDR3 length: 14 amino acids. CDR1 is MDHEN, CDR2 SYDVKM, per germline. CDR3 protein: CAASSPLTGQPQHF. The CDR3 region has the DNA TGTGCTGCCAGTAGCCCCCTGACCGGTCAGCCCCAGCATTTT. The entire variable domain, with the rest obtained from reference TRBV28 and TRBJ1-5, is as follows: DVKVTQSSRYLVKRTGEKVFLECVQDMDHENMFWYRQDPGLGLRLIYFSYDVKMKEKGDIPEGYSVSREKKERFSLILESASTNQTSMYLCAASSPLTGQPQHFGDGTRLSIL.

J is TRBJ2-7 and V is TRBV29-1; D may be TRBD2 (6 bases). V gave up 4 bases and J gave up 7 bases, with 11 bases separating them. CDR1 SQVTM and CDR2 ANQGSEA come from the germline V gene. CDR3 length: 11 residues. CDR3 in amino acids: CSVGSGREQYF. CDR3 bases: TGCAGCGTTGGTAGCGGTAGGGAGCAGTACTTC.

This rearrangement joins TRBV19 to TRBJ1-1; D gene unclear. Trimming shortened V by 3 bases and J by 3 bases, and 8 bases separated the two germline ends. The germline V gene has CDR1 LNHDA and CDR2 SQIVND (reference sequence). CDR3 length equals 13 residues. Here the CDR3 DNA reads TGTGCCAGTAGTATTCAGGAAGACACTGAAGCTTTCTTT. Protein: CASSIQEDTEAFF. Full variable domain (outside the CDR3, taken from reference TRBV19 and TRBJ1-1): DGGITQSPKYLFRKEGQNVTLSCEQNLNHDAMYWYRQDPGQGLRLIYYSQIVNDFQKGDIAEGYSVSREKKESFPLTVTSAQKNPTAFYLCASSIQEDTEAFFGQGTRLTVV.

This chain links TRBV29-1 with TRBJ1-2; 9 bases agree with TRBD1. With 3 bases clipped from V and 0 bases from J, the junction kept 5 bases outside the gene matches. The CDR3 totals 15 residues. Germline CDR1 SQVTM, CDR2 ANQGSEA. CDR3 sequence reads: CSVEPGTGTNYGYTF. The CDR3 DNA reads TGCAGCGTTGAGCCCGGGACAGGGACTAACTATGGCTACACCTTC. The full variable domain, rest sourced from reference TRBV29-1 and TRBJ1-2, is SAVISQKPSRDICQRGTSLTIQCQVDSQVTMMFWYRQQPGQSLTLIATANQGSEATYESGFVIDKFPISRPNLTFSTLTVSNMSPEDSSIYLCSVEPGTGTNYGYTFGSGTRLTVV.

The chain carries TRBV7-2 and TRBJ2-3, with 8 bases fitting TRBD2. The CDR3 has 17 amino acids. The V segment lost 5 bases and the J segment 5 bases; nucleotides outside the gene matches: 15. The germline gives CDR1 SGHTA, CDR2 FQGNSA. The CDR3 sequence is CASSPQALSGVGDTQYF. The CDR3 region has the DNA TGTGCCAGCAGCCCCCAAGCTCTTAGCGGGGTGGGAGATACGCAGTATTTT.